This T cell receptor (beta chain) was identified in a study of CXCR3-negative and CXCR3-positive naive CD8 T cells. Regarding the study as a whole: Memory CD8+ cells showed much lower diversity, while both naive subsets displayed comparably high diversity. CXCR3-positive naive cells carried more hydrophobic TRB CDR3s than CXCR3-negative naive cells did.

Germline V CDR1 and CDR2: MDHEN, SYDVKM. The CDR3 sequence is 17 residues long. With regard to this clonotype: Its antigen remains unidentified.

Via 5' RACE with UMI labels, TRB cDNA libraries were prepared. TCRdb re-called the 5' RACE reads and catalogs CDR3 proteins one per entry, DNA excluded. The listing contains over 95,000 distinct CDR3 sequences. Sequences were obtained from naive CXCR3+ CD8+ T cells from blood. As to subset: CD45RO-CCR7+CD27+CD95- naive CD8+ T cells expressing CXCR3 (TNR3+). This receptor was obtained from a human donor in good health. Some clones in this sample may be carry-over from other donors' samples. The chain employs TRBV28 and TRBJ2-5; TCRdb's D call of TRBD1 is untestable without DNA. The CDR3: CASTKGSRDTYQETQYF.